These T cell receptor beta chains were read from a single sample in a study of OX40 agonist ivuxolimab in advanced cancers. The table came from immunoSEQ multiplex PCR; TCRdb's copy has only in-frame clones and leaves some out. Altogether roughly 100,000 clones are present, around nine tenths being singletons, with the ten largest covering approximately 0.8%. The sample in question was CD4+ or CD8+ T cells sorted from blood, obtained in a trial of the OX40 agonist ivuxolimab. These receptors all come from an adult with an advanced solid tumor such as melanoma, head and neck, liver or kidney cancer. The conserved cysteine and the conserved F or W are not part of the CDR3 here.

V: TRBV30; J: TRBJ1-4; CDR3: AWSVKGPNEKLF
V: TRBV28; J: TRBJ2-1; CDR3: ASRPASGGSYNEQF
V: TRBV6-4; J: TRBJ2-2; CDR3: ASRGQGTGELF
V: TRBV9; J: TRBJ1-1; CDR3: ASNRGLNTEAF
V: TRBV18; J: TRBJ2-7; CDR3: ASSRRDRDEQY
V: TRBV18; J: TRBJ2-7; CDR3: ASSPSIGISYEQY
V: TRBV2; J: TRBJ1-1; CDR3: ASGPWGGLTEAF
V: TRBV6-6; J: TRBJ2-3; CDR3: ASKQRGAYPDTQY
V: TRBV6-1; J: TRBJ1-5; CDR3: ASIQPGVSNQPQH
V: TRBV9; J: TRBJ2-5; CDR3: ASSVSQGGETQY
V: TRBV12-5; J: TRBJ1-2; CDR3: ASGLSTGGGNYGYT
V: TRBV28; J: TRBJ1-4; CDR3: ASRRRWANEKLF
V: TRBV7-2; J: TRBJ2-7; CDR3: ASSPQTSGGAREQY
V: TRBV27; J: TRBJ2-5; CDR3: ASTGSPQETQY
V: TRBV27; J: TRBJ2-5; CDR3: ASSFGGETQY
V: TRBV28; J: TRBJ1-2; CDR3: ASSQAGNGYT
V: TRBV19; J: TRBJ2-3; CDR3: ASSVLGDTQY
V: TRBV5-1; J: TRBJ2-7; CDR3: ASSSRGPTYEQY
V: TRBV7-9; J: TRBJ2-2; CDR3: ASSLAGTGLSGELF
V: TRBV7-9; J: TRBJ2-1; CDR3: ASSLELNNEQF
V: TRBV14; J: TRBJ2-4; CDR3: ASSQVAGLGRNIQY
V: TRBV7-9; J: TRBJ1-5; CDR3: ASSPPGNRNQPQH
V: TRBV2; J: TRBJ1-2; CDR3: ASSVRYGYT
V: TRBV29-1; J: TRBJ1-2; CDR3: SVVEGKDYGYT
V: TRBV2; J: TRBJ1-2; CDR3: ASSWTGKDGYT
V: TRBV18; J: TRBJ2-3; CDR3: ASSPRGDTDTQY
V: TRBV7-2; J: TRBJ1-4; CDR3: ASSLGGTVLNEKLF
V: TRBV11-2; J: TRBJ1-2; CDR3: ASSFTGTGVGYT
V: TRBV19; J: TRBJ1-2; CDR3: ASSIGRGSGYT
V: TRBV11-2; J: TRBJ1-4; CDR3: ASTLIPGTGNEKLF
V: TRBV5-6; J: TRBJ1-4; CDR3: ASSFSRQGIEKLF
V: TRBV9; J: TRBJ2-7; CDR3: ASNPQGQSYEQY
V: TRBV6-5; J: TRBJ1-1; CDR3: ASRLYAEAF
V: TRBV5-4; J: TRBJ1-5; CDR3: ASSDGLSNQPQH
V: TRBV18; J: TRBJ2-2; CDR3: ASSPRSGASTGELF
V: TRBV28; J: TRBJ1-1; CDR3: ASRGNTEAF
V: TRBV28; J: TRBJ1-4; CDR3: ASSTRGQEKLF
V: TRBV18; J: TRBJ2-5; CDR3: ASSPSGGGETQY
V: TRBV9; J: TRBJ1-3; CDR3: ASRAGSGNTIY
V: TRBV6-6; J: TRBJ2-5; CDR3: ASAGQQETQY
V: TRBV30; J: TRBJ1-4; CDR3: ALLQGHEKLF
V: TRBV10-1; J: TRBJ2-2; CDR3: ASKAQGTGELF
V: TRBV6-5; J: TRBJ1-2; CDR3: ASSLIRGVDYGYT
V: TRBV6-1; J: TRBJ1-1; CDR3: ASSELGGGGTEAF
V: TRBV27; J: TRBJ2-7; CDR3: ASSSPDRGRHEQY
V: TRBV7-2; J: TRBJ2-2; CDR3: ASTLGDITGELF
V: TRBV5-1; J: TRBJ2-3; CDR3: ASSLEGQTHTDTQY
V: TRBV18; J: TRBJ2-1; CDR3: ASRETAGDNEQF
V: TRBV11-2; J: TRBJ2-1; CDR3: ASSLTSSNEQF
V: TRBV6-5; J: TRBJ2-1; CDR3: ASSYHLGAGEQF
V: TRBV7-8; J: TRBJ2-7; CDR3: ASSLDRLRTYEQY
V: TRBV7-9; J: TRBJ2-3; CDR3: ASSLGLLGGTDTQY
V: TRBV11-2; J: TRBJ2-7; CDR3: ASSLDLGLAGYEQY
V: TRBV28; J: TRBJ2-2; CDR3: AITGGSNTGELF